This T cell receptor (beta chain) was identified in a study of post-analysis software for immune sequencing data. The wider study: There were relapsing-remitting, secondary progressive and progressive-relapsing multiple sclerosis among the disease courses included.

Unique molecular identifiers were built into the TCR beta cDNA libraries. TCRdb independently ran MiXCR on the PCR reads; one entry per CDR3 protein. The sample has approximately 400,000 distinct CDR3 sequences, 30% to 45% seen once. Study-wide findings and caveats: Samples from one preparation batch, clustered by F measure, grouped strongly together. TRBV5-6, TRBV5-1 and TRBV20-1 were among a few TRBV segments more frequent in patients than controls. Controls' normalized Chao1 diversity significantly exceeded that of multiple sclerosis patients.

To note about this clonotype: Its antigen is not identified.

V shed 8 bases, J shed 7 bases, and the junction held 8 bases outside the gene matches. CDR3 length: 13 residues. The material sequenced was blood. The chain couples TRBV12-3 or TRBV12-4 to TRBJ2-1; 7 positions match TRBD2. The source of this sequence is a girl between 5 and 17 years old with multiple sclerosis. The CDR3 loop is CASRSSGGNEQFF. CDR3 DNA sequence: TGTGCCAGCCGCTCTAGCGGAGGAAATGAGCAGTTCTTC.